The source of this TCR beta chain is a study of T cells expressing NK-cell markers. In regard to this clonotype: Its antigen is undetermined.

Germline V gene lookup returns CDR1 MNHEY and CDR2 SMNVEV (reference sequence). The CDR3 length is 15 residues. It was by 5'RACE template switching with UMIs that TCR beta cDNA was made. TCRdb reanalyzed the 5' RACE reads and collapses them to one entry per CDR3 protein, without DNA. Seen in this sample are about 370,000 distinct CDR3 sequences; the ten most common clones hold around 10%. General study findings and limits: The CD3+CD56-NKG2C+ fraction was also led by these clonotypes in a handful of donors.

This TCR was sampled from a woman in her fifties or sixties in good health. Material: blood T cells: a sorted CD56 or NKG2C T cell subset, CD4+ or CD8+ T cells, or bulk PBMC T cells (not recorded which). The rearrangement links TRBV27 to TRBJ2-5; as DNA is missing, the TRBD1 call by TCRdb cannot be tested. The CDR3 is CASSLSRQGGETQYF.